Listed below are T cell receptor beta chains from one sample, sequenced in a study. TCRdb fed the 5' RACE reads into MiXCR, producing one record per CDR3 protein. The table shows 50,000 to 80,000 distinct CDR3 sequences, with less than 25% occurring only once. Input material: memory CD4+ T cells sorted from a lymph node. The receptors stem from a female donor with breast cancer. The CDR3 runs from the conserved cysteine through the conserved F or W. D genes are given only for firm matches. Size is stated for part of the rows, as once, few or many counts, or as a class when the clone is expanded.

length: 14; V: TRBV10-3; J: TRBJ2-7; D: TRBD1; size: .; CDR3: CAIRPSTGIYEQYF; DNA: TGTGCCATCAGACCTTCGACAGGGATCTACGAGCAGTACTTC
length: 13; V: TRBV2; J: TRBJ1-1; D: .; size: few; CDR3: CASLTSPNTEAFF; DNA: TGTGCCAGCCTGACATCCCCGAACACTGAAGCTTTCTTT
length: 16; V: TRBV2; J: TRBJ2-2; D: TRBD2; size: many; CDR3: CASSRLAGVNTGELFF; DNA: TGTGCCAGCAGCAGACTAGCGGGAGTGAACACCGGGGAGCTGTTTTTT
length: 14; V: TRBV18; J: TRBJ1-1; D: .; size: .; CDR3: CASSPLDQNTEAFF; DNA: TGTGCCAGCTCACCGTTGGACCAGAACACTGAAGCTTTCTTT
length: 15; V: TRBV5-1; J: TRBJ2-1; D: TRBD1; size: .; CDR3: CASSSGQGDHNEQFF; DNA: TGCGCCAGCAGCTCGGGACAGGGAGATCACAATGAGCAGTTCTTC
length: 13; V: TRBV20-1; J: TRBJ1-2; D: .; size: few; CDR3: CSARRERLLGYTF; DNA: TGCAGTGCTAGGAGGGAGCGGTTATTAGGCTACACCTTC
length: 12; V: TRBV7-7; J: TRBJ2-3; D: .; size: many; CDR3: CASSPDSDTQYF; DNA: TGTGCTAGCAGCCCCGACTCAGATACGCAGTATTTT
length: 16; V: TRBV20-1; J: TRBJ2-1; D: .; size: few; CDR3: CSALGAHFRSYNEQFF; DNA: TGCAGTGCCCTGGGGGCTCACTTTAGATCCTACAATGAGCAGTTCTTC
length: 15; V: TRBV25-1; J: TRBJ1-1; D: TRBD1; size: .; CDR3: CASGTLDRDDTEAFF; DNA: TGTGCCAGCGGTACCTTGGACAGGGACGACACTGAAGCTTTCTTT
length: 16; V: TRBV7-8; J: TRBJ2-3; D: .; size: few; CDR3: CASSFTDNPSTDTQYF; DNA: TGTGCCAGCAGCTTTACCGACAATCCTAGCACAGATACGCAGTATTTT
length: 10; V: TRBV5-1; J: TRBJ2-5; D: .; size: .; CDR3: CASSSLTQYF; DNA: TGCGCCAGCAGCTCGTTAACCCAGTACTTC
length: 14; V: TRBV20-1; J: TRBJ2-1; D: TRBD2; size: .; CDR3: CSAFLLAGDGEQFF; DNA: TGCAGTGCTTTTCTACTAGCGGGAGATGGTGAGCAGTTCTTC
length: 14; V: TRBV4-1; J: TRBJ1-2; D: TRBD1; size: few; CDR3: CASSRGGQGYGYTF; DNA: TGCGCCAGCAGCCGGGGGGGACAGGGATATGGCTACACCTTC
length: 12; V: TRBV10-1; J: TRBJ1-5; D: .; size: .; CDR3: CASMAGEGTQHF; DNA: TGCGCCAGCATGGCGGGCGAGGGGACCCAGCATTTT
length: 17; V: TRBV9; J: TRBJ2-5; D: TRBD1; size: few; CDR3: CASSSGETGGHQETQYF; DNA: TGTGCCAGCAGCAGCGGAGAGACAGGGGGTCACCAAGAGACCCAGTACTTC
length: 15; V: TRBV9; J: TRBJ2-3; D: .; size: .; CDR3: CASSVASGITDTQYF; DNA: TGTGCCAGCAGCGTCGCTTCCGGGATTACAGATACGCAGTATTTT
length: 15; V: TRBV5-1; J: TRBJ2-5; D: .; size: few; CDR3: CASSAGDRLQETQYF; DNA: TGCGCCAGCAGCGCGGGGGACAGGCTCCAAGAGACCCAGTACTTC
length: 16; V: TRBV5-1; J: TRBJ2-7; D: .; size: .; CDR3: CASSPRVASIGYEQYF; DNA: TGCGCCAGCAGCCCTAGGGTTGCCAGCATTGGCTACGAGCAGTACTTC
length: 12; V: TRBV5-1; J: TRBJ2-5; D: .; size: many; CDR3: CASRRDQETQYF; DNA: TGCGCCAGCAGACGTGACCAAGAGACCCAGTACTTC
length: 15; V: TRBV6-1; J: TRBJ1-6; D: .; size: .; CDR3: CASSERGRDPRTLHF; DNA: TGTGCCAGCAGTGAGAGAGGCCGGGACCCGAGGACCCTCCACTTT
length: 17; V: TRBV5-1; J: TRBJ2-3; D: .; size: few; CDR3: CASSLARAGQSTDTQYF; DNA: TGCGCCAGCAGCTTGGCCAGGGCGGGACAGAGCACAGATACGCAGTATTTT
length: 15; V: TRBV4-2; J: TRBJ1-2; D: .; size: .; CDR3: CASSQASGGNYGYTF; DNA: TGTGCCAGCAGCCAAGCTAGCGGGGGTAACTATGGCTACACCTTC
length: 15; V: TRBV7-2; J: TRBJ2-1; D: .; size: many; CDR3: CASRVGASSYNEQFF; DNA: TGTGCCAGCAGGGTAGGGGCTAGCTCCTACAATGAGCAGTTCTTC
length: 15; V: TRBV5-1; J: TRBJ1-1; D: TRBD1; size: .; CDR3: CASSAWDRGITEAFF; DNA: TGCGCCAGCAGCGCCTGGGACAGGGGGATCACTGAAGCTTTCTTT
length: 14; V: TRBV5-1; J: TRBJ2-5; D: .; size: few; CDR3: CASSRGRGQETQYF; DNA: TGCGCCAGCAGTCGGGGAAGGGGACAAGAGACCCAGTACTTC
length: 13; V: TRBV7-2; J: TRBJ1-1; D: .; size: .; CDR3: CASSLKANTEAFF; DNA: TGTGCCAGCAGCTTAAAAGCGAACACTGAAGCTTTCTTT
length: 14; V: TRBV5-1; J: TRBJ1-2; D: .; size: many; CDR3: CASSLDGGDYGYTF; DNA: TGCGCCAGCAGCTTGGACGGCGGGGACTATGGCTACACCTTC
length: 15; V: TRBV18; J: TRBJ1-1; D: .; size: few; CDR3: CASARLGSRNTEAFF; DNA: TGTGCCAGCGCACGCCTGGGTAGCCGGAACACTGAAGCTTTCTTT
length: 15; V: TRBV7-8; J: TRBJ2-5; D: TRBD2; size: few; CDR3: CATEAPSGAKIPQYF; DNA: TGTGCCACAGAGGCGCCTAGCGGGGCGAAGATACCCCAGTACTTC
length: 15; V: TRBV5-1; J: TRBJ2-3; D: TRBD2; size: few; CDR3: CASSLASGSGDTQYF; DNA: TGCGCCAGCAGCTTGGCTAGCGGGAGTGGTGATACGCAGTATTTT
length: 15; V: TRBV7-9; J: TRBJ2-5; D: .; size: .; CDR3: CASSLGGGLGETQYF; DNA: TGTGCCAGCAGCTTAGGAGGGGGGCTTGGGGAGACCCAGTACTTC
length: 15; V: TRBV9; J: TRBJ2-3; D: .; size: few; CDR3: CASSVSPAVADTQYF; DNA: TGTGCCAGCAGCGTTAGCCCCGCTGTGGCAGATACGCAGTATTTT
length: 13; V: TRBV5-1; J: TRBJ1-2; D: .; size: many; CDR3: CASSLKQGGGYTF; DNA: TGCGCCAGCAGCTTGAAACAGGGAGGTGGCTACACCTTC
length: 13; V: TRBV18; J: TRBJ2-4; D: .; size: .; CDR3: CASSSGNGDIQYF; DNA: TGTGCCAGCTCATCGGGAAATGGGGACATTCAGTACTTC
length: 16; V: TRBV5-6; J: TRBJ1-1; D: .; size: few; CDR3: CASSFEGQIMNTEAFF; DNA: TGTGCCAGCAGCTTTGAGGGGCAAATTATGAACACTGAAGCTTTCTTT
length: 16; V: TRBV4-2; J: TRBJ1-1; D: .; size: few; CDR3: CASSQEVRTANTEAFF; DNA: TGTGCCAGCAGCCAAGAGGTAAGGACAGCGAACACTGAAGCTTTCTTT
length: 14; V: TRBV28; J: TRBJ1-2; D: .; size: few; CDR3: CASSSNLREGGYTF; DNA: TGTGCCAGCAGTTCTAACCTCAGGGAGGGTGGCTACACCTTC
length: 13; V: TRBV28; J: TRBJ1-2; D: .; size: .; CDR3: CASSYVGSRGYTF; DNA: TGTGCCAGCAGTTACGTAGGCTCAAGGGGCTACACCTTC
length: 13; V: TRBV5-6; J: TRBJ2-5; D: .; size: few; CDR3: CASSQRRGETQYF; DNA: TGTGCCAGCAGCCAAAGGCGTGGGGAGACCCAGTACTTC
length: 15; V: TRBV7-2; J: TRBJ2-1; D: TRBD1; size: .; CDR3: CASSLAPGQGGEQFF; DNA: TGTGCCAGCAGCTTAGCCCCCGGACAGGGCGGGGAGCAGTTCTTC
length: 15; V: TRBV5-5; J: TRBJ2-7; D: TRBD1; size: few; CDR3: CASSLEGQGLYEQYF; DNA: TGTGCCAGCAGCTTGGAGGGACAGGGGCTCTACGAGCAGTACTTC
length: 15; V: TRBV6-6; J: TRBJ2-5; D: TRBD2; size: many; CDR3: CASSSERGRGETQYF; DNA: TGTGCCAGCAGCTCCGAGCGGGGGCGTGGGGAGACCCAGTACTTC
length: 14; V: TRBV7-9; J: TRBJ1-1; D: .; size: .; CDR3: CASSPWGSNTEAFF; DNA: TGTGCCAGCAGCCCCTGGGGAAGCAACACTGAAGCTTTCTTT